These 22 T cell receptor beta chains were sequenced from one sample in a study of STAT5B mutations in CD4+ large granular lymphocyte leukemia. The assay was immunoSEQ multiplex PCR, and TCRdb's table has in-frame clones only and misses some. The sample shows under 55,000 clones, roughly 85% of them seen only once. Input material: CD4+ T cells from blood buffy coats. The receptor set was obtained from a human donor in good health.

This chain links TRBV5-8 with TRBJ1-2, with unresolved D. Between the trimmed V and J ends, which lost 6 bases and 2 bases, there was a span of 14 bases. This CDR3 is 14 amino acids long. Germline loops: CDR1 SGHTS, CDR2 YDEGEE. CDR3 region: CASNTDVYNYGYTF. The CDR3 DNA is TGTGCCAGCAACACAGACGTCTACAACTATGGCTACACCTTC.

V usage is TRBV10-3 and J usage is TRBJ2-3; 10 nucleotides match TRBD2. Germline CDR1 is ENHRY and CDR2 is SYGVKD. V shed 6 bases, J shed 3 bases, and the junction held 6 bases outside the gene matches. This CDR3 comprises 15 residues. CDR3 in amino acids: CAISPLAGVTDTQYF. The CDR3 nucleotides read TGTGCCATCAGCCCCCTAGCGGGAGTTACAGATACGCAGTATTTT.

The V gene is TRBV7-2, the J gene TRBJ2-5; TRBD1 aligns across 7 bases. The CDR3 spans 15 residues. Unmatched junction bases numbered 11, after V lost 5 bases and J lost 5 bases. Germline loops: CDR1 SGHTA, CDR2 FQGNSA. CDR3 DNA: TGTGCCAGCAGCCCGCCACAGGGGCGAAGGGAGACCCAGTACTTC. Translated: CASSPPQGRRETQYF.

The chain carries TRBV6-1 and TRBJ2-5; D might be TRBD2 (6 bases). The CDR3 has 14 amino acids. Trimming took 0 bases from V and 4 from J, leaving 9 bases between them. Germline V gene lookup returns CDR1 MNHNS and CDR2 SASEGT. CDR3 nucleotide sequence: TGTGCCAGCAGTGAAGCGGGAGGTTTAGAGACCCAGTACTTC. Amino acid sequence: CASSEAGGLETQYF.

The genes are TRBV4-3 and TRBJ2-1; D tentatively fits TRBD1 or TRBD2 (5 bases each). Trimming cost V 4 bases and J 9 bases, with 13 bases left between them. The CDR3 totals 13 residues. Per germline, CDR1 LGHNA and CDR2 YSLEER. CDR3 in DNA: TGCGCCAGCAGCCCCCGGAGAGGGACTGAGCAGTTCTTC. Its protein is CASSPRRGTEQFF.

The chain uses TRBV30 and TRBJ2-5; D is undetermined. Germline assignment: CDR1 GTSNPN and CDR2 SVGIG (reference sequence). The CDR3 spans 13 residues. V shed 7 bases and J shed 5 bases, with 17 bases lying between them. CDR3 loop: CAFQIGGSETQYF. CDR3 DNA sequence: TGTGCCTTCCAAATCGGTGGATCCGAGACCCAGTACTTC. Drawing the rest from reference TRBV30 and TRBJ2-5, the complete variable domain is SQTIHQWPATLVQPVGSPLSLECTVEGTSNPNLYWYRQAAGRGLQLLFYSVGIGQISSEVPQNLSASRPQDRQFILSSKKLLLSDSGFYLCAFQIGGSETQYFGPGTRLLVL.

The genes are TRBV7-6 and TRBJ2-2, with D perhaps TRBD2 (5 bases). The CDR3 sequence is 15 residues long. V lost 6 bases to trimming and J lost 3 bases, with 14 bases between them. Germline V lookup: CDR1 SGHVS, CDR2 FNYEAQ. CDR3 protein: CASSPATSHTGELFF. The DNA of the CDR3 is TGTGCCAGCAGTCCCGCCACTAGTCACACCGGGGAGCTGTTTTTT.

The chain recombines TRBV2 with TRBJ2-1; 10 bases are a match to TRBD2. This CDR3 contains 16 residues. Losses at the gene ends were 8 bases for V and 3 bases for J; bases not matched to a gene: 10. CDR1 and CDR2 from the germline V gene are SNHLY and FYNNEI. DNA of the CDR3: TGTGCCAGCTCGTCACGGTGGACTAGCGGCTACAATGAGCAGTTCTTC. It is translated as CASSSRWTSGYNEQFF.

CDR3 in amino acids: CASGLPSGNTIYF. CDR3 DNA sequence: TGTGCTAGTGGTTTGCCATCTGGAAACACCATATATTTT. J is TRBJ1-3 and V is TRBV12-5; unclear D gene. This CDR3 has 13 residues. Germline V gene sequence: CDR1 LGHNT, CDR2 FRNRAP. V lost 2 bases, J lost 1 base, and 3 bases lay in between.

The chain employs TRBV5-5 and TRBJ1-4, with 8 bases identical to TRBD1. Per the germline V gene, CDR1 is SGHKS and CDR2 is YYEKEE (reference sequence). The V segment lost 0 bases and the J segment 3 bases; nucleotides outside the gene matches: 7. The CDR3 is made up of 17 amino acids. CDR3 region: CASSLGGQGAANEKLFF. The CDR3 DNA sequence: TGTGCCAGCAGCTTGGGTGGTCAGGGGGCGGCTAATGAAAAACTGTTTTTT.

The rearrangement joins TRBV7-8 to TRBJ1-4; D unclear. The V gene's germline CDR1 is SGHVS and CDR2 FQNEAQ. The CDR3 is made up of 13 amino acids. Deletions cut 4 bases from V and 8 bases from J, with 11 bases between. The CDR3: CASSSRIKEKLFF. The CDR3 DNA sequence: TGTGCCAGCAGCTCACGCATCAAGGAAAAACTGTTTTTT.

This clone has more than one count but fewer than ten. This chain joins TRBV18 and TRBJ1-2; the D is unclear. Germline loops: CDR1 KGHSH, CDR2 LQKENI. The CDR3 runs 14 residues. V lost 0 bases and J lost 4, with 9 bases in between. CDR3 residues: CASSPPSGSYGYTF. Here the CDR3 DNA reads TGTGCCAGCTCACCACCGTCGGGGTCCTATGGCTACACCTTC.

The genes are TRBV19 and TRBJ2-7; possibly TRBD1 for D (6 bases). CDR3 length equals 14 residues. Trimming took off 3 bases at V and 0 bases at J, with 9 bases between the two ends. Germline CDR1 and CDR2: LNHDA and SQIVND (reference sequence). CDR3 protein: CASSMAGVSYEQYF. In DNA form, the CDR3 reads TGTGCCAGTAGTATGGCAGGGGTCTCCTACGAGCAGTACTTC.

CDR3 DNA: TGTGCCAGCAGACGACCAGGGGGCGGGGGTGGCTACACCTTC. Protein sequence: CASRRPGGGGGYTF. The chain couples TRBV6-5 to TRBJ1-2, with 8 bases that match TRBD1. The ends lost 6 bases at V and 7 bases at J; junction bases unmatched: 10. Germline V gives CDR1 MNHEY, CDR2 SVGAGI. The CDR3 spans 14 residues.

CDR3: CASSLTTGTGANVLTF. CDR3 nucleotides: TGTGCCAGCAGCTTGACCACAGGGACTGGGGCCAACGTCCTGACTTTC. This sequence joins TRBV9 and TRBJ2-6; tentatively, D is TRBD1 (6 bases). The germline CDR1 and CDR2 sequences are SGDLS and YYNGEE. V lost 4 bases and J lost 2, with 13 bases in between. This CDR3 has 16 amino acids.

J is TRBJ2-5 and V is TRBV30; no definite D call. There are 13 residues in the CDR3. V was cut by 4 bases and J by 4 bases, with 13 bases left in between. CDR1 is GTSNPN and CDR2 is SVGIG in the germline V gene (reference sequence). CDR3 amino acids: CAWTRQPSETQYF. Written as DNA, the CDR3 is TGTGCCTGGACCAGGCAGCCATCAGAGACCCAGTACTTC. Variable domain in full (rest from reference TRBV30 and TRBJ2-5): SQTIHQWPATLVQPVGSPLSLECTVEGTSNPNLYWYRQAAGRGLQLLFYSVGIGQISSEVPQNLSASRPQDRQFILSSKKLLLSDSGFYLCAWTRQPSETQYFGPGTRLLVL.

The chain employs TRBV7-9 and TRBJ1-2, with D perhaps matching TRBD1 (6 bases). This CDR3 spans 12 amino acids. V was pared by 8 bases and J by 6 bases, with 13 bases between. Per germline, CDR1 SEHNR and CDR2 FQNEAQ (reference sequence). Here the CDR3 DNA reads TGTGCCAGCTCTACAGGGCCAGATGGCTACACCTTC. Translation: CASSTGPDGYTF.

This clone was seen once. This chain connects TRBV4-1 to TRBJ2-7; D may correspond to TRBD1 or TRBD2 (5 bases each). Germline CDR1 is MGHRA and CDR2 is YSYEKL. The length of the CDR3 is 16 residues. V was pared by 2 bases and J by 2 bases, with 16 bases between. The CDR3 region is CASSQTDLGVTYEQYF. CDR3 coding DNA: TGCGCCAGCAGCCAAACGGACCTGGGGGTTACCTACGAGCAGTACTTC.

The chain is built from TRBV7-2 and TRBJ1-2, with D maybe TRBD1 (5 bases). The germline CDR1 and CDR2 sequences are SGHTA and FQGNSA. V was pared by 5 bases and J by 4 bases, with 17 bases between. The CDR3 consists of 15 residues. CDR3 coding DNA: TGTGCCAGCAGCCTGATGACGGGGGGAGTCTATGGCTACACCTTC. Its translation: CASSLMTGGVYGYTF. Combining the CDR3 with reference TRBV7-2 and TRBJ1-2 gives the whole variable domain GAGVSQSPSNKVTEKGKDVELRCDPISGHTALYWYRQSLGQGLEFLIYFQGNSAPDKSGLPSDRFSAERTGGSVSTLTIQRTQQEDSAVYLCASSLMTGGVYGYTFGSGTRLTVV.

This chain joins TRBV5-1 and TRBJ2-3; 8 bases align to TRBD2. The CDR3 consists of 14 residues. Germline CDR1 and CDR2: SGHRS and YFSETQ. V lost 4 bases to trimming and J lost 4 bases; unmatched junction nucleotides: 5. CDR3 loop: CASSRTSSPDTQYF. CDR3 sequence (DNA): TGCGCCAGCAGCCGGACTAGCTCCCCAGATACGCAGTATTTT.

The gene calls are TRBV27 and TRBJ1-1; maybe TRBD1 (6 bases). CDR1 and CDR2 (germline): MNHEY, SMNVEV (reference sequence). Trimming shortened V by 10 bases and J by 5 bases, and 20 bases separated the two germline ends. This CDR3 has 14 amino acids. The CDR3 nucleotides are TGTGCCACCCAAGTGGCTTACAGGGTGACTGAAGCTTTCTTT. This sequence encodes CATQVAYRVTEAFF.

The chain joins TRBV7-8 to TRBJ1-2; tentatively, D is TRBD1 (6 bases). CDR1 is SGHVS and CDR2 is FQNEAQ in the germline V gene. The CDR3 is 14 residues long. With 5 bases removed from V and 3 bases from J, the gap between germline ends came to 13 bases. The chain's CDR3 is CASSLRGGHYGYTF. In DNA form, the CDR3 reads TGTGCCAGCAGCCTCAGGGGAGGGCACTATGGCTACACCTTC.